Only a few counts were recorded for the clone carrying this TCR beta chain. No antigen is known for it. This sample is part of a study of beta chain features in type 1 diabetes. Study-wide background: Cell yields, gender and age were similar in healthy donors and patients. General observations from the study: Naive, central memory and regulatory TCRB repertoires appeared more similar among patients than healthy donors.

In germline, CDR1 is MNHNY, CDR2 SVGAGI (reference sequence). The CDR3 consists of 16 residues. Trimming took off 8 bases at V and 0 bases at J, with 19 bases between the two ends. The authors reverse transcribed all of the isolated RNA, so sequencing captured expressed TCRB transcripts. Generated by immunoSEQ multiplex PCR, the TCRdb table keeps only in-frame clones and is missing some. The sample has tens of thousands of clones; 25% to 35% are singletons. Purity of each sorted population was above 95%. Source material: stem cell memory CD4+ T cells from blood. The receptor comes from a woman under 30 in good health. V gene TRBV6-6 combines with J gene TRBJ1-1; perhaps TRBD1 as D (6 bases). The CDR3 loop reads CASLANQGTMNTEAFF. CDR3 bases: TGTGCCAGCCTGGCCAACCAGGGGACCATGAACACTGAAGCTTTCTTT.